Below, one TCR beta chain is given with its context. Its antigen is unidentified. Study-wide points: Tumor memory CD4+ T cell TCR gene usage was found to cluster with blood and lymph node memory CD4+ cells and with lymph node naive CD4+ cells. Tumor Tregs overlapped most with tumor, then blood, naive CD4+ cells.

CD4+CD45RO+CD25- cells were isolated as memory CD4+ T cells. Full-length variable regions came from constant-region reverse primers plus semi-nested Nested Universal Primer A PCR. One entry per CDR3 protein results from TCRdb running MiXCR on the 5' RACE reads. The table records roughly 64,000 distinct CDR3 sequences, roughly 22% of them present only once. Germline CDR1 is MGHRA and CDR2 is YSYEKL. This CDR3 has 12 amino acids. Deletions cut 1 base from V and 5 bases from J, with 6 bases between. This sequence was found in a female donor with breast cancer. Sequenced material: memory CD4+ T cells sorted from a lymph node. This sample's subset: memory CD4+ T cells, CD4+CD45RO+CD25-. The chain is built from TRBV4-1 and TRBJ2-7, with D uncertain. The CDR3 bases are TGCGCCAGCAGCCAAGTTCCCAACGAGCAGTACTTC. The encoded protein is CASSQVPNEQYF.